This T cell receptor beta chain was sequenced in a study of blood T cells in healthy people across ages. Study-wide results and caveats: CMV status of donors was unknown, possibly confounding expanded clonotype changes. With age, beta diversity per million T cells declined roughly linearly, significantly by 35 to 40.

This clonotype was recorded a few times. Its antigen is not known. Per germline, CDR1 DFQATT and CDR2 SNEGSKA (reference sequence). The CDR3 spans 15 residues. The V segment lost 6 bases and the J segment 5 bases; nucleotides outside the gene matches: 12. A second PCR, run for roughly 7 to 12 cycles, used a sample-barcoded 5' primer plus a J-beta primer mix. Every sample produced at least 2.5 million CDR3-containing paired-end reads. TCRdb re-called the 5' RACE reads through MiXCR, storing one row per CDR3 protein. Of around 700,000 distinct CDR3 sequences listed, around a quarter are singletons. The individuals who served as donors were healthy Caucasians living in Russia, aged about 6 to 95. These sequences were also reported in another study, on T cells of mothers and their children.

Sequencing was done on a sample of blood. The rearrangement joins TRBV20-1 to TRBJ1-5; 8 positions match TRBD1. This receptor was identified in a boy aged 10-17 years in good health. Here the CDR3 reads CSATWGGQGHQPQHF. CDR3 sequence (DNA): TGCAGTGCCACCTGGGGAGGACAGGGCCATCAGCCCCAGCATTTT.